Listed below are T cell receptor beta chains from one sample, sequenced in a study of T cell responses to AZD1222 COVID-19 vaccine. TCRdb keeps only in-frame clones here, not all; method: immunoSEQ multiplex PCR. The sample lists 130,000 to 150,000 clones; 85% to 95% were seen once. The specimen comprised peripheral blood, sampled on day 0 of AZD1222 vaccination. These receptors were obtained from an adult in good health. Each CDR3 is given with its conserved first and last residue. Fields, in order: V gene, J gene, D gene, clone size, CDR3 DNA, CDR3 protein. The D gene is left open where the match is weak. Clone size is not always given. Where it is, it says once, few, many or a class for expanded clones.

V gene: TRBV3-1/TRBV3-2
J gene: TRBJ2-5
D gene: NA
clone size: NA
CDR3 DNA: TGTGCCAGCAGCCAAGCCCAAACCCGGGGAGAGACCCAGTACTTC
CDR3 protein: CASSQAQTRGETQYF

V gene: TRBV25-1
J gene: TRBJ1-6
D gene: NA
clone size: NA
CDR3 DNA: TGTGCCAGCAGTGTTTTAGGTGGCGGGGAGACCGCTTCACCCCTCCACTTT
CDR3 protein: CASSVLGGGETASPLHF

V gene: TRBV12-3/TRBV12-4
J gene: TRBJ2-3
D gene: NA
clone size: NA
CDR3 DNA: TGTGCCAGCAGTTCCCGACAGACAGATACGCAGTATTTT
CDR3 protein: CASSSRQTDTQYF

V gene: TRBV3-1/TRBV3-2
J gene: TRBJ2-7
D gene: TRBD1
clone size: NA
CDR3 DNA: TGTGCCAGCAGCCAGGTTCGGCGAGGGACAGGCTCCTACGAGCAGTACTTC
CDR3 protein: CASSQVRRGTGSYEQYF

V gene: TRBV2
J gene: TRBJ2-2
D gene: NA
clone size: NA
CDR3 DNA: TGTGCCAGCAGCCTTCTGGGACGTACTACCACCGGGGAGCTGTTTTTT
CDR3 protein: CASSLLGRTTTGELFF

V gene: TRBV30
J gene: TRBJ2-5
D gene: NA
clone size: NA
CDR3 DNA: TGTGCCTGCAGGGGGACTGAGGAGACCCAGTACTTC
CDR3 protein: CACRGTEETQYF

V gene: TRBV11-2
J gene: TRBJ1-2
D gene: NA
clone size: NA
CDR3 DNA: TGTGCCAGCAGCGTGGGACCCAACTATGGCTACACCTTC
CDR3 protein: CASSVGPNYGYTF

V gene: TRBV11-2
J gene: TRBJ1-4
D gene: TRBD1
clone size: NA
CDR3 DNA: TGTGCCAGCAGCTTAGCTCGGGACAGTAATGAAAAACTGTTTTTT
CDR3 protein: CASSLARDSNEKLFF

V gene: TRBV6-5
J gene: TRBJ1-5
D gene: NA
clone size: NA
CDR3 DNA: TGTGCCAGCAGAGCGGGTAATCAGCCCCAGCATTTT
CDR3 protein: CASRAGNQPQHF

V gene: TRBV30
J gene: TRBJ1-2
D gene: TRBD1
clone size: NA
CDR3 DNA: TGTGCCTGGAGGGGACAGGGGTACTATGGCTACACCTTC
CDR3 protein: CAWRGQGYYGYTF

V gene: TRBV27
J gene: TRBJ2-1
D gene: TRBD2
clone size: NA
CDR3 DNA: TGTGCCAGCAGTTTATCTGGGGGTAGCGGGCCAAGCTCCTACAATGAGCAGTTCTTC
CDR3 protein: CASSLSGGSGPSSYNEQFF

V gene: TRBV7-3
J gene: TRBJ1-5
D gene: TRBD1
clone size: NA
CDR3 DNA: TGTGCCAGCAGCCCGGGGGGACAGGGGGATCAGCCCCAGCATTTT
CDR3 protein: CASSPGGQGDQPQHF

V gene: TRBV27
J gene: TRBJ2-5
D gene: TRBD2
clone size: NA
CDR3 DNA: TGTGCCAGCACCACCGCGGGAGTTGAGACCCAGTACTTC
CDR3 protein: CASTTAGVETQYF

V gene: TRBV7-9
J gene: TRBJ2-2
D gene: NA
clone size: NA
CDR3 DNA: TGTGCCAGTCAACACAAGAACACCGGGGAGCTGTTTTTT
CDR3 protein: CASQHKNTGELFF

V gene: TRBV5-4
J gene: TRBJ2-7
D gene: TRBD2
clone size: NA
CDR3 DNA: TGTGCCAGCAGCTCCCCCCAAGCGGGAGGGCCCTACGAGCAGTACTTC
CDR3 protein: CASSSPQAGGPYEQYF

V gene: TRBV12-2
J gene: TRBJ1-2
D gene: NA
clone size: NA
CDR3 DNA: TGTGCAAGTCGCTTAGGTCGGGGTGTGGGCTATGGCTACACCTTC
CDR3 protein: CASRLGRGVGYGYTF

V gene: TRBV24-1
J gene: TRBJ2-1
D gene: NA
clone size: NA
CDR3 DNA: TGTGCCACCAGTGATTCAAATCCACAGGTGGGAGACTACAATGAGCAGTTCTTC
CDR3 protein: CATSDSNPQVGDYNEQFF

V gene: TRBV12-3/TRBV12-4
J gene: TRBJ2-7
D gene: NA
clone size: NA
CDR3 DNA: TGTGCCAGCAGTTTCGGCCCAGAGGAGCAGTACTTC
CDR3 protein: CASSFGPEEQYF

V gene: TRBV6-5
J gene: TRBJ1-5
D gene: NA
clone size: once
CDR3 DNA: TGTGCCAGCTGGCAGGGTAACAATCAGCCCCAGCATTTT
CDR3 protein: CASWQGNNQPQHF

V gene: TRBV10-3
J gene: TRBJ2-1
D gene: NA
clone size: NA
CDR3 DNA: TGTGCCATCAGGAGGGGTGTAGGGGCACTATACAATGAGCAGTTCTTC
CDR3 protein: CAIRRGVGALYNEQFF

V gene: TRBV29-1
J gene: TRBJ1-1
D gene: NA
clone size: NA
CDR3 DNA: TGCAGCGGAAGTGGAGGGTGGGCCATGAACACTGAAGCTTTCTTT
CDR3 protein: CSGSGGWAMNTEAFF

V gene: TRBV7-6
J gene: TRBJ2-1
D gene: NA
clone size: NA
CDR3 DNA: TGTGCCAGCAGCTCCCCGGACTGGCCGAGCTCCTACAATGAGCAGTTCTTC
CDR3 protein: CASSSPDWPSSYNEQFF

V gene: TRBV5-6
J gene: TRBJ1-3
D gene: NA
clone size: NA
CDR3 DNA: TGTGCCAGCACCGTCTTCTCTGGAAACACCATATATTTT
CDR3 protein: CASTVFSGNTIYF

V gene: TRBV11-3
J gene: TRBJ2-1
D gene: NA
clone size: NA
CDR3 DNA: TGTGCCAGCAGCTTAGGATCCAGGCATGAGCAGTTCTTC
CDR3 protein: CASSLGSRHEQFF

V gene: TRBV4-1
J gene: TRBJ1-3
D gene: NA
clone size: NA
CDR3 DNA: TGCGCCAGCAGCCAAGGAACCAGGAGTAGCTCTGGAAACACCATATATTTT
CDR3 protein: CASSQGTRSSSGNTIYF

V gene: TRBV18
J gene: TRBJ1-1
D gene: NA
clone size: NA
CDR3 DNA: TGTGCCAGCTCACCATCTCTCGCGAACACTGAAGCTTTCTTT
CDR3 protein: CASSPSLANTEAFF

V gene: TRBV4-1
J gene: TRBJ2-7
D gene: TRBD2
clone size: NA
CDR3 DNA: TGCGCCAGCAGCCCATCTCCGACAGCCCCAAGCGGGGTCTACGAGCAGTACTTC
CDR3 protein: CASSPSPTAPSGVYEQYF

V gene: TRBV3-1/TRBV3-2
J gene: TRBJ1-1
D gene: NA
clone size: NA
CDR3 DNA: TGTGCCAGCAGCCCACACAGGGAGAGGACTGAAGCTTTCTTT
CDR3 protein: CASSPHRERTEAFF

V gene: TRBV19
J gene: TRBJ1-1
D gene: NA
clone size: NA
CDR3 DNA: TGTGCCAGCGGACCAGGAGCTTTCTTT
CDR3 protein: CASGPGAFF

V gene: TRBV7-2
J gene: TRBJ1-3
D gene: NA
clone size: NA
CDR3 DNA: TGTGCCACCCACCCCTCAAAAAAATCGGGAAACACCATATATTTT
CDR3 protein: CATHPSKKSGNTIYF

V gene: TRBV6-5
J gene: TRBJ1-6
D gene: TRBD1
clone size: NA
CDR3 DNA: TGTGCCAGCAGTCGGGACAGGGGAAGTTCACCCCTCCACTTT
CDR3 protein: CASSRDRGSSPLHF

V gene: TRBV2
J gene: TRBJ1-5
D gene: TRBD1
clone size: NA
CDR3 DNA: TGTGCCAGCGCACTGACAGGGAGCAATCAGCCCCAGCATTTT
CDR3 protein: CASALTGSNQPQHF

V gene: TRBV29-1
J gene: TRBJ2-2
D gene: TRBD1
clone size: NA
CDR3 DNA: TGCAGCGCCTCCGGGACAGCCTTCGGGGAGCTGTTTTTT
CDR3 protein: CSASGTAFGELFF

V gene: TRBV7-9
J gene: TRBJ2-7
D gene: NA
clone size: NA
CDR3 DNA: TGTGCCAGCAGCCAGAATGCACAGGGCTACGAGCAGTACTTC
CDR3 protein: CASSQNAQGYEQYF

V gene: TRBV27
J gene: TRBJ2-7
D gene: NA
clone size: NA
CDR3 DNA: TGTGCCAGTGGACGGGGGACAACTCACTACGAGCAGTACTTC
CDR3 protein: CASGRGTTHYEQYF

V gene: TRBV11-3
J gene: TRBJ2-1
D gene: TRBD1
clone size: NA
CDR3 DNA: TGTGCCAGCAGCTTAGAAGGGACAGGGACGAGAAATGAGCAGTTCTTC
CDR3 protein: CASSLEGTGTRNEQFF

V gene: TRBV27
J gene: TRBJ2-5
D gene: TRBD1
clone size: NA
CDR3 DNA: TGTGCCAGCAGTTTAGAGGGGGCTGACCAAGAGACCCAGTACTTC
CDR3 protein: CASSLEGADQETQYF